The clone carrying this T cell receptor beta chain has just a few counts. Its target is not known. These data belong to a study of early T cells in non-severe SARS-CoV-2 infection. The wider study: Sequencing of bulk RNA from unsorted whole blood was done, without chain pairing. Overall study results and limits: Comparison of clonotypes with VDJdb favored anti-spike CD8 responses while missing private and CD4 specificities.

V dropped 3 bases and J dropped 3 bases, with 12 bases sitting between them. This CDR3 is built from 14 residues. Looked up from germline, CDR1 is SGHRS and CDR2 is YFSETQ. TCRdb re-derived calls from the 5' RACE reads in MiXCR, one entry per CDR3 protein. The table includes under 60,000 distinct CDR3 sequences, about a tenth detected once. The source of this sequence is an adult who was a healthcare worker with PCR-confirmed SARS-CoV-2 infection or an uninfected control (not recorded which). Sequenced input: whole blood. The chain employs TRBV5-1 and TRBJ1-1; D is unclear. The CDR3 DNA reads as TGCGCCAGCAGCTCTTCGTTGGGGTACACTGAAGCTTTCTTT. Amino acid sequence: CASSSSLGYTEAFF.